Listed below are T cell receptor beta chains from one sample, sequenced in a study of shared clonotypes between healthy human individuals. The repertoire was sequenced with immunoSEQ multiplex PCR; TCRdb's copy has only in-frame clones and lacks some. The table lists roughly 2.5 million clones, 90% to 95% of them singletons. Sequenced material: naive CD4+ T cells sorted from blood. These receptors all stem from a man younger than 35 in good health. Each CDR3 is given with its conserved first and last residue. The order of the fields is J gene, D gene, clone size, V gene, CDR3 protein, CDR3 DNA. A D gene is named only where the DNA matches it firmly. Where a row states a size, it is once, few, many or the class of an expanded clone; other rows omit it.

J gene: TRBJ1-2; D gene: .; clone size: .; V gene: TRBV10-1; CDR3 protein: CASSESRAPNPYGYTF; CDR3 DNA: TGCGCCAGCAGTGAGTCGAGGGCGCCGAACCCCTATGGCTACACCTTC
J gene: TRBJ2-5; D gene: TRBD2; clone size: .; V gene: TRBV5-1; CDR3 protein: CASSLASGRAGETQYF; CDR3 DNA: TGCGCCAGCAGCTTGGCTAGCGGGAGGGCCGGGGAGACCCAGTACTTC
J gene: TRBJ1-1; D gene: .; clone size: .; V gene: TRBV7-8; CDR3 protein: CASSFDTRGTFF; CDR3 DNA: TGTGCCAGCAGCTTTGACACTCGAGGGACTTTCTTT
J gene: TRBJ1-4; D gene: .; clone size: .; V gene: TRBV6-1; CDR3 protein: CASSEPQFATNEKLFF; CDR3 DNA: TGTGCCAGCAGTGAACCGCAGTTTGCAACTAATGAAAAACTGTTTTTT
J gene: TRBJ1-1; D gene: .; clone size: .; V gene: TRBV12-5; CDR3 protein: CASGLKFGTSNTEAFF; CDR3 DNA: TGTGCTAGTGGTTTGAAGTTTGGGACATCGAACACTGAAGCTTTCTTT
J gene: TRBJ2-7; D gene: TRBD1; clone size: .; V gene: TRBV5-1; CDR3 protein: CASREGQGVVNEQYF; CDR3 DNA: TGCGCCAGCAGGGAGGGACAGGGGGTAGTCAACGAGCAGTACTTC
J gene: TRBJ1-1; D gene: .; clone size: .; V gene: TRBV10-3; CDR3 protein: CATAGTPLGDTEAFF; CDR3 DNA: TGTGCCACCGCCGGGACACCTTTAGGGGACACTGAAGCTTTCTTT
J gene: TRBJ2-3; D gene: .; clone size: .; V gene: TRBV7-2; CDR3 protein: CASSLASATDTQYF; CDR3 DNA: TGTGCCAGCAGCTTAGCTAGCGCTACAGATACGCAGTATTTT
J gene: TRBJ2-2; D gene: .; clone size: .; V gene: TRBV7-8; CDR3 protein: CASSLTKTGELFF; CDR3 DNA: TGTGCCAGCAGCTTAACTAAAACCGGGGAGCTGTTTTTT
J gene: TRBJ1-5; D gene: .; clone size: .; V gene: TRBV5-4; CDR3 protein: CATSQGTNQPQHF; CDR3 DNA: TGTGCCACCTCCCAGGGGACCAATCAGCCCCAGCATTTT
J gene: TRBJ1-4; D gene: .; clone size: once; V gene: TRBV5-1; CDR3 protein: CASSLRAGDNEKLFF; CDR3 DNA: TGCGCCAGCAGCTTGAGGGCAGGGGATAATGAAAAACTGTTTTTT
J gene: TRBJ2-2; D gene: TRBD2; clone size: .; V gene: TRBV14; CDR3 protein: CASSPIAGGPAGELFF; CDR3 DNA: TGTGCCAGCAGCCCGATAGCGGGGGGGCCGGCCGGGGAGCTGTTTTTT
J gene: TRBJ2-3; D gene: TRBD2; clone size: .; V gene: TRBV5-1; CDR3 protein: CASSLVFASGSVVTDTQYF; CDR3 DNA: TGCGCCAGCAGCTTGGTTTTTGCTAGCGGGAGCGTTGTGACAGATACGCAGTATTTT
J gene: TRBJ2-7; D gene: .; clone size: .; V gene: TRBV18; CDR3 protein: CASSPTETYEQYF; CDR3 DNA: TGTGCCAGCTCACCGACAGAGACCTACGAGCAGTACTTC
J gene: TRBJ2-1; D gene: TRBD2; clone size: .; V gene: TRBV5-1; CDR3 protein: CASSLAAGGVGEQFF; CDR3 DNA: TGCGCCAGCAGCTTGGCGGCGGGAGGGGTAGGTGAGCAGTTCTTC
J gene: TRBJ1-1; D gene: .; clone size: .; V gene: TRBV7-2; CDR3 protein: CASSQMTGNTEAFF; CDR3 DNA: TGTGCCAGCAGCCAAATGACAGGGAACACTGAAGCTTTCTTT
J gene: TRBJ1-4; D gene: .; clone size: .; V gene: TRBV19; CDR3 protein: CASRDGTSWGEKLFF; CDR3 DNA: TGTGCCAGTAGGGATGGGACTTCGTGGGGTGAAAAACTGTTTTTT
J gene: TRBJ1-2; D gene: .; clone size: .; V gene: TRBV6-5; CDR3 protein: CASSLLRDYGYTF; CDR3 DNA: TGTGCCAGCAGTTTACTGAGGGACTATGGCTACACCTTC
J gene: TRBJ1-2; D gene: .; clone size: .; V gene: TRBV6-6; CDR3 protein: CASRPDGQALYGYTF; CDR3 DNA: TGTGCCAGCAGACCCGACGGGCAGGCCCTCTATGGCTACACCTTC
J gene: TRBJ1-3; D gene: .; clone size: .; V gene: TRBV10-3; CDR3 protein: CAISEGRSGNTIYF; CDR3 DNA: TGTGCCATCAGTGAAGGCAGATCTGGAAACACCATATATTTT
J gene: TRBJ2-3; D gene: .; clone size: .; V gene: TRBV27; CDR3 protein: CASKVAERTDTQYF; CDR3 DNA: TGTGCCAGCAAGGTAGCGGAACGCACAGATACGCAGTATTTT
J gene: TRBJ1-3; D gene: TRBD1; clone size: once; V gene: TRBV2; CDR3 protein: CASSSQGDTIYF; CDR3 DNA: TGTGCCAGCAGTTCACAGGGGGACACCATATATTTT
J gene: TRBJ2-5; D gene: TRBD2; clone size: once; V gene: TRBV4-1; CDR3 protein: CASSQDLVSGRETQYF; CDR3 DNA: TGCGCCAGCAGCCAAGATCTTGTGAGCGGGAGGGAGACCCAGTACTTC
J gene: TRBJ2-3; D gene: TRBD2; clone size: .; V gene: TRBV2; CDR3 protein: CVTQREPGDTQYF; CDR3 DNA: TGTGTGACGCAGCGGGAACCAGGAGATACGCAGTATTTT
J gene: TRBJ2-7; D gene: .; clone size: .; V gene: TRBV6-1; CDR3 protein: CASSGGLGLDEQYF; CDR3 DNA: TGTGCCAGCAGTGGGGGACTGGGCCTAGACGAGCAGTACTTC
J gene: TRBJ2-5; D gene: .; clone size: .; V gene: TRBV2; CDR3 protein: CASRVNPQETQYF; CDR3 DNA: TGTGCCAGCAGGGTCAACCCGCAAGAGACCCAGTACTTC
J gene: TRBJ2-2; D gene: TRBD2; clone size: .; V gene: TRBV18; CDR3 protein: CASSPTTSGRPLPTNTGELFF; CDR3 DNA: TGTGCCAGCTCACCAACGACTAGCGGGAGGCCACTACCCACAAACACCGGGGAGCTGTTTTTT
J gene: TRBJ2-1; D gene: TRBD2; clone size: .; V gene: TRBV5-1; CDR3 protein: CASSFYGTSGFYNEQFF; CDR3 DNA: TGCGCCAGCAGCTTCTACGGGACTAGCGGATTCTACAATGAGCAGTTCTTC
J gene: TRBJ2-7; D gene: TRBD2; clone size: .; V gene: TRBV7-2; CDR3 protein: CASSTGLAGIFREQYF; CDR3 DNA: TGTGCCAGCAGCACGGGACTAGCGGGAATTTTCCGCGAGCAGTACTTC
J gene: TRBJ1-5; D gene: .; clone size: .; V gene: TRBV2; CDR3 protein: CASGVIRGAYQPQHF; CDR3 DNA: TGTGCCAGCGGAGTGATTAGGGGAGCATATCAGCCCCAGCATTTT
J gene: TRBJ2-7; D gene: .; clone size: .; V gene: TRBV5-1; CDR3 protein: CASKDSEYEQYF; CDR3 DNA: TGCGCCAGCAAGGACAGTGAATACGAGCAGTACTTC
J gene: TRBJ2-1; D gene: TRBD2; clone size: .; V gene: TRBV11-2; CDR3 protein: CASRSQRGGEWNEQFF; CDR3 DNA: TGTGCCAGCAGATCCCAGCGGGGGGGCGAGTGGAATGAGCAGTTCTTC
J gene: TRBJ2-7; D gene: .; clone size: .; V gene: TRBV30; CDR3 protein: CAWSFDRGYEQYF; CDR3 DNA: TGTGCCTGGAGCTTTGATAGGGGTTACGAGCAGTACTTC
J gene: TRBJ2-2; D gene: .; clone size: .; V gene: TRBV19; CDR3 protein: CASEQRLSGELFF; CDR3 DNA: TGTGCCAGTGAGCAGCGTCTATCCGGGGAGCTGTTTTTT
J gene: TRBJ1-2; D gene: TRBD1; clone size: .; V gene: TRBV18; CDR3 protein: CASSPGTANYGYTF; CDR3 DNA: TGTGCCAGCTCACCGGGGACAGCGAACTATGGCTACACCTTC
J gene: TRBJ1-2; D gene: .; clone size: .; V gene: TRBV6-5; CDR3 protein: CASSSPGQRGYTF; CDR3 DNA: TGTGCCAGCAGTTCTCCGGGACAACGTGGCTACACCTTC